This T cell receptor beta chain came from a study of blood T cell repertoires in COVID-19. In the study overall: The samples span acute and convalescent COVID-19 from the United States, Italy and Spain. T cells, B-cell-depleted T cells, or PBMCs supplied cDNA or gDNA.

The CDR3 spans 12 residues. CDR1 and CDR2 from the germline V gene are SGHDT and YYEEEE. Trimming pared 4 bases from V and 4 bases from J, leaving 8 bases between. Per the study methods: Cell counts per sample came from amplifying reference gene primers. Profiling relied on immunoSEQ multiplex PCR, and the TCRdb table lists in-frame clones only, not all of them. Clonal size and the V and J genes are those of that table, whereas D and trimming came from the DNA. The table lists approximately 120,000 clones, more than 65% of them singletons. The V gene is TRBV5-6, the J gene TRBJ1-1; D is unresolved. The receptor was isolated from a woman aged 70-85 years with acute or convalescent COVID-19. The source material was peripheral blood. The CDR3 region has the DNA TGTGCCAGCAGCCTACCCGCCACTGAAGCTTTCTTT. Translation gives CASSLPATEAFF.